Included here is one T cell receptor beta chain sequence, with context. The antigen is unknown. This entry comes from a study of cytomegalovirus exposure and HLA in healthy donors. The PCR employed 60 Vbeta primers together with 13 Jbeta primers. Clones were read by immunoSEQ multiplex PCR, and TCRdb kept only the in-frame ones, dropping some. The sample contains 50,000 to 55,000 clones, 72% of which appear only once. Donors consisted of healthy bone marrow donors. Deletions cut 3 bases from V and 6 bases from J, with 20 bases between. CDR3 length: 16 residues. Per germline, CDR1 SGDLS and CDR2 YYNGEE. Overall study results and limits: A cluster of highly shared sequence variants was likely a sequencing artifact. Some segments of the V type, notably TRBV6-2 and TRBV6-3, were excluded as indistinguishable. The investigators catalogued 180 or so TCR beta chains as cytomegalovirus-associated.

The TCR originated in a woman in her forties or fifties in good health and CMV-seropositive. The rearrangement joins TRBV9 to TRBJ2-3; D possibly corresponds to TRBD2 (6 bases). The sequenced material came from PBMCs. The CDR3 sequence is CASSGSAGLEGDTQYF. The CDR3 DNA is TGTGCCAGCAGCGGATCTGCGGGGCTGGAAGGCGATACGCAGTATTTT.